Below are 26 T cell receptor beta chains sequenced from a single sample in a study of T cells after yellow fever vaccination. MiXCR was run by TCRdb on the 5' RACE reads, yielding one entry per CDR3 protein. Of a few hundred thousand distinct CDR3 sequences in the sample, about 15% were seen once. Sequenced here: PBMCs, sampled 4 to 5 days after the first yellow fever vaccination. The receptor source for this set is a young man who received the YFV17D yellow fever vaccine.

The V gene is TRBV29-1, the J gene TRBJ2-3; the match to TRBD2 covers 11 bases. V shed 7 bases, J shed 2 bases, and the junction held 8 bases outside the gene matches. CDR1 and CDR2 from the germline V gene are SQVTM and ANQGSEA. The CDR3 has 15 residues. The CDR3 DNA is TGCAGCGGTACTAGCGGGGGCGGCTCCACAGATACGCAGTATTTT. Its protein product is CSGTSGGGSTDTQYF.

The chain joins TRBV20-1 to TRBJ2-7, with 7 bases identical to TRBD1. Germline V lookup: CDR1 DFQATT, CDR2 SNEGSKA (reference sequence). CDR3 length: 13 residues. V was pared by 6 bases and J by 1 base, with 6 bases of the junction left unmatched. The CDR3 here is CSARRGQSYEQYF. For the CDR3, the DNA is TGCAGTGCCCGACGGGGACAGTCCTACGAGCAGTACTTC.

The V and J genes are TRBV5-6 and TRBJ2-3; D is possibly TRBD1 or TRBD2 (5 bases each). V dropped 2 bases and J dropped 5 bases, with 18 bases sitting between them. The germline V gene encodes CDR1 SGHDT and CDR2 YYEEEE. This CDR3 has 16 residues. The CDR3: CASSLIEPSRVDTQYF. The CDR3 bases are TGTGCCAGCAGCTTAATCGAGCCTAGCAGGGTAGATACGCAGTATTTT.

This clonotype was picked up one time. The chain has TRBV6-1 and TRBJ1-5; D ambiguous. The germline gives CDR1 MNHNS, CDR2 SASEGT. V dropped 3 bases and J dropped 8 bases, with 17 bases sitting between them. There are 15 residues in the CDR3. The CDR3 spells CASSDYPRGIKPQHF. The CDR3 nucleotides are TGTGCCAGCAGTGATTATCCCCGAGGGATCAAGCCCCAGCATTTT.

The chain carries TRBV24-1 and TRBJ2-5, with 13 bases identical to TRBD2. The CDR3 runs 16 residues. Germline CDR1 KGHDR, CDR2 SFDVKD. V shed 5 bases and J 5 bases; nucleotides not matched to a gene: 7. DNA for the CDR3: TGTGCCACCAGTGCTCCTGGGACTAGCGGGGCGGAGACCCAGTACTTC. Translated: CATSAPGTSGAETQYF.

This clonotype was seen only a few times. The CDR3 here is CSAGPGNTIYF. Written as DNA, the CDR3 is TGCAGTGCTGGGCCCGGAAACACCATATATTTT. This chain uses TRBV20-1 with TRBJ1-3; no clear D. V lost 5 bases and J 4 bases, leaving 6 bases between the germline ends. This CDR3 contains 11 residues. Germline V gene lookup returns CDR1 DFQATT and CDR2 SNEGSKA (reference sequence).

This rearrangement joins TRBV4-2 to TRBJ1-1; D gene unclear. Trimming took 6 bases from V and 3 from J, leaving 11 bases between them. The CDR3 extends over 13 amino acids. Germline V gene lookup returns CDR1 LGHNA and CDR2 YNFKEQ. DNA of the CDR3: TGTGCCAGCAGAGAACAGAGTGACACTGAAGCTTTCTTT. Its translation is CASREQSDTEAFF.

At least ten counts were recorded for this clonotype. This chain links TRBV5-1 with TRBJ1-1; no definite D call. V lost 0 bases to trimming and J lost 9 bases, with 12 bases between them. CDR1 SGHRS and CDR2 YFSETQ come from the germline V gene. This CDR3 spans 13 amino acids. The CDR3 is CASSLAGRSKAFF. As DNA, the CDR3 is TGCGCCAGCAGCTTGGCTGGCAGGTCTAAAGCTTTCTTT.

The V call is TRBV5-1, the J call TRBJ2-6, with TRBD1 identical over 9 bases. J was trimmed by 1 base and V by 6 bases; bases with no gene match: 2. There are 15 residues in the CDR3. Germline assignment: CDR1 SGHRS and CDR2 YFSETQ. The CDR3: CASKQGASGANVLTF. CDR3 coding DNA: TGCGCCAGCAAACAGGGGGCGTCTGGGGCCAACGTCCTGACTTTC.

The chain recombines TRBV6-1 with TRBJ2-7; 7 bases are a match to TRBD2. J was trimmed by 0 bases and V by 8 bases; bases with no gene match: 4. This CDR3 comprises 13 residues. Germline values: CDR1 MNHNS, CDR2 SASEGT. Here the CDR3 DNA reads TGTGCCAGCGGGAGGGCTAGCTCCTACGAGCAGTACGTC. It encodes CASGRASSYEQYV.

This clonotype was detected many times. One junction end disagrees with the germline gene, perhaps due to a read error. The V and J genes are TRBV5-1 and TRBJ2-2; 8 nucleotides align to TRBD1. Per germline, CDR1 SGHRS and CDR2 YFSETQ. The CDR3 is 15 amino acids. The CDR3 coding sequence is TGTGCCAGCAGCCTCGACAGGGGAGGCACCGGGGAGCTGTTTTTT. Amino acid sequence: CASSLDRGGTGELFF. Using reference TRBV5-1 and TRBJ2-2 for the parts outside the CDR3, the full variable domain is KAGVTQTPRYLIKTRGQQVTLSCSPISGHRSVSWYQQTPGQGLQFLFEYFSETQRNKGNFPGRFSGRQFSNSRSEMNVSTLELGDSALYLCASSLDRGGTGELFFGEGSRLTVL.

V and J are TRBV20-1 and TRBJ1-5; D unclear. Trimming cost V 0 bases and J 4 bases, with 10 bases left between them. This CDR3 has 14 amino acids. Germline CDR1 DFQATT, CDR2 SNEGSKA (reference sequence). In nucleotides, the CDR3 is TGCAGTGCTAGAGATGGTGGCGAGAATCAGCCCCAGCATTTT. Translation: CSARDGGENQPQHF.

This chain links TRBV5-1 with TRBJ2-1; D gene ambiguous. The CDR3 length is 14 residues. Germline-derived CDR1 and CDR2 are SGHRS and YFSETQ. V was cut by 5 bases and J by 5 bases, with 14 bases left in between. CDR3 in DNA: TGCGCCAGCAGGGCCCAAACCACGAACAATGAGCAGTTCTTC. This sequence encodes CASRAQTTNNEQFF.

The chain uses TRBV28 and TRBJ1-2, with D possibly matching TRBD1 (6 bases). Trimming took 6 bases from V and 4 from J, leaving 18 bases between them. Germline loops: CDR1 MDHEN, CDR2 SYDVKM. CDR3 length equals 15 residues. CDR3 nucleotide sequence: TGTGCCAGCAGAAAAACAGGGAACGGCCCCTATGGCTACACCTTC. This sequence encodes CASRKTGNGPYGYTF.

This clonotype occurred a few times. This chain links TRBV4-3 with TRBJ2-1, with 9 bases lining up with TRBD1. V gave up 2 bases and J gave up 6 bases; unmatched junction bases: 8. CDR3 length: 16 residues. CDR1 and CDR2 from the germline V gene are LGHNA and YSLEER. CDR3 coding DNA: TGCGCCAGCAGCCAATCCCCAGACAGGGGGATCAATGAGCAGTTCTTC. The encoded protein is CASSQSPDRGINEQFF.

The V gene is TRBV6-5, the J gene TRBJ2-7, with D perhaps matching TRBD2 (7 bases). V was pared by 2 bases and J by 3 bases, with 11 bases between. There are 14 residues in the CDR3. Germline lookup yields CDR1 MNHEY and CDR2 SVGAGI. The CDR3 region is CASSYGGGGYEQYF. In nucleotides, the CDR3 is TGTGCCAGCAGTTACGGGGGGGGCGGCTACGAGCAGTACTTC.

This clonotype has more than one count but fewer than ten. The gene calls are TRBV4-1 and TRBJ2-7; 13 bases are shared with TRBD2. The germline V gene encodes CDR1 MGHRA and CDR2 YSYEKL. The trim removed 3 bases at V and 0 bases at J, leaving 2 bases unmatched. The CDR3 contains 16 residues. This CDR3 is CASSHGTSGTSYEQYF. The CDR3 DNA follows: TGCGCCAGCAGCCATGGGACTAGCGGGACCTCCTACGAGCAGTACTTC.

The chain has TRBV2 and TRBJ2-2; TRBD1 is a possible D gene (5 bases). Germline lookup yields CDR1 SNHLY and CDR2 FYNNEI. V lost 6 bases and J 6 bases, leaving 11 bases between the germline ends. CDR3 length: 13 amino acids. The CDR3 sequence is CASSRQSAGELFF. The CDR3 DNA sequence: TGTGCCAGCAGCCGACAGTCGGCCGGGGAGCTGTTTTTT.

This clonotype was counted only a few times. This sequence joins TRBV7-9 and TRBJ1-1, with D unresolved. Germline V gene sequence: CDR1 SEHNR, CDR2 FQNEAQ (reference sequence). The CDR3 has 14 amino acids. Trimming pared 5 bases from V and 4 bases from J, leaving 14 bases between. The CDR3 is CASSQVVGFTEAFF. The CDR3 bases are TGTGCCAGCAGCCAGGTGGTCGGGTTCACTGAAGCTTTCTTT.

The V gene is TRBV5-1, the J gene TRBJ1-1; D remains unclear. The V and J ends lost 2 bases and 4 bases respectively, with 9 bases between them. The germline V gene has CDR1 SGHRS and CDR2 YFSETQ. The CDR3 spans 13 residues. The CDR3 reads CASSFEAGTEAFF. DNA of the CDR3: TGCGCCAGCAGCTTTGAGGCAGGCACTGAAGCTTTCTTT.

The chain combines TRBV6-1 with TRBJ1-4; D not certain. Germline lookup yields CDR1 MNHNS and CDR2 SASEGT. Trimming cost V 7 bases and J 8 bases, with 17 bases left between them. This CDR3 is 14 amino acids long. CDR3 coding DNA: TGTGCCAGCAAACACCGGCGGGCGACCGAAAAACTGTTTTTT. It translates to CASKHRRATEKLFF.

A few counts support this clonotype. The chain uses TRBV20-1 and TRBJ2-3, with D perhaps TRBD1 (6 bases). Germline values: CDR1 DFQATT, CDR2 SNEGSKA (reference sequence). The CDR3 length is 15 residues. Trimming pared 5 bases from V and 2 bases from J, leaving 17 bases between. The CDR3 loop reads CSAPRGSGSTDTQYF. The CDR3 coding sequence is TGCAGTGCTCCCAGGGGCTCTGGATCCACAGATACGCAGTATTTT.

The chain uses TRBV27 and TRBJ1-5; TRBD1 agrees at 9 bases. Germline CDR1 and CDR2: MNHEY and SMNVEV (reference sequence). Unmatched junction bases numbered 5, after V lost 4 bases and J lost 4 bases. This CDR3 has 15 residues. The CDR3: CASSYRQGGNQPQHF. For the CDR3, the DNA is TGTGCCAGCAGTTATCGACAGGGGGGGAATCAGCCCCAGCATTTT.

This clonotype was seen more than once but under ten times. The V and J genes are TRBV7-8 and TRBJ2-7, with TRBD2 matching over 12 bases. The CDR3 length is 15 residues. V was pared by 5 bases and J by 5 bases, with 7 bases of the junction left unmatched. CDR1 is SGHVS, CDR2 FQNEAQ, per germline. CDR3 DNA sequence: TGTGCCAGCAGCCCTGGACTAGCGGGGCTTAACGAGCAGTACTTC. Translated: CASSPGLAGLNEQYF.

This clonotype has a count of ten or more. CDR3 loop: CASKRGTDSEQFF. CDR3 DNA: TGTGCCAGCAAGCGGGGGACTGACAGTGAGCAGTTCTTC. V and J are TRBV2 and TRBJ2-1; 8 bases agree with TRBD2. Germline V CDR1 and CDR2: SNHLY, FYNNEI. The CDR3 runs to 13 residues. The V gene end was trimmed by 7 bases and the J gene end by 9 bases; junction bases not matched to a gene: 8.

In its sample, this clonotype was seen a few times. The chain has TRBV28 and TRBJ2-1, with no clear D. V was trimmed by 0 bases and J by 3 bases, leaving 12 bases between them. The CDR3 spans 16 residues. Germline CDR1 reads MDHEN; CDR2 reads SYDVKM. For the CDR3, the DNA is TGTGCCAGCAGTTTATGGGTGGCTGCTATCTACAATGAGCAGTTCTTC. As protein: CASSLWVAAIYNEQFF.